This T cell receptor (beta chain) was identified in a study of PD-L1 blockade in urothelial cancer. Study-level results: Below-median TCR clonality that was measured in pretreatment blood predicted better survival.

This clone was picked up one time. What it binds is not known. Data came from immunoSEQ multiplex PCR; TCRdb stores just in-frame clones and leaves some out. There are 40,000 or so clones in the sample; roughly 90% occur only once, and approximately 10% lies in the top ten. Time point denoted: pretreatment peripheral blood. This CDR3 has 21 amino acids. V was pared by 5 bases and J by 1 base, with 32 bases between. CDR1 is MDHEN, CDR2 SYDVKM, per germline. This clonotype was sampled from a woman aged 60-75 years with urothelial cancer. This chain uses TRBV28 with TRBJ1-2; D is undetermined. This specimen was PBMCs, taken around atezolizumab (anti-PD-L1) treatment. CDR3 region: CASSLWTVVGFFEGDNYGYTF. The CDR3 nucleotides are TGTGCCAGCAGTCTCTGGACGGTCGTTGGCTTTTTTGAGGGCGATAACTATGGCTACACCTTC.